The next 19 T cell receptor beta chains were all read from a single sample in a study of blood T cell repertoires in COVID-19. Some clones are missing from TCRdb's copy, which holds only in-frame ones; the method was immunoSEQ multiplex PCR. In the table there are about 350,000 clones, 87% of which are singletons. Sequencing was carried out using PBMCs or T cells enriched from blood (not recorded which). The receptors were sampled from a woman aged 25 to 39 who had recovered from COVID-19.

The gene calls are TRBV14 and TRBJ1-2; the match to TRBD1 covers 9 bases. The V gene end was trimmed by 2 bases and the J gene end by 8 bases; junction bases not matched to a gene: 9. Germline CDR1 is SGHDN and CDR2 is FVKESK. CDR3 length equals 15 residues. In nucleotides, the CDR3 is TGTGCCAGCAGCCAACTCATGGGACAGGGCGTCGGCTACACCTTC. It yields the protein CASSQLMGQGVGYTF. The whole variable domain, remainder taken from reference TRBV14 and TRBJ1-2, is EAGVTQFPSHSVIEKGQTVTLRCDPISGHDNLYWYRRVMGKEIKFLLHFVKESKQDESGMPNNRFLAERTGGTYSTLKVQPAELEDSGVYFCASSQLMGQGVGYTFGSGTRLTVV.

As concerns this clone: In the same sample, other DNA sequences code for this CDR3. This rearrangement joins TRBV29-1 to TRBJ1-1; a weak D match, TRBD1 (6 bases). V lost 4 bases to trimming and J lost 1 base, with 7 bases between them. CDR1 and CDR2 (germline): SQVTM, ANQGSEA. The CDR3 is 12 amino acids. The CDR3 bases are TGCAGCGTTGTAGGGGGGAACACTGAAGCTTTCTTT. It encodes CSVVGGNTEAFF.

The CDR3 here is CASSSWMAGSGTEAFF. CDR3 nucleotides: TGTGCCAGTAGTTCATGGATGGCAGGGTCGGGCACTGAAGCTTTCTTT. This chain connects TRBV19 to TRBJ1-1; the D gene is possibly TRBD1 (5 bases). Germline V gene data show CDR1 as LNHDA and CDR2 as SQIVND (reference sequence). Trimming removed 5 bases at V and 4 bases at J, with 20 bases between. This CDR3 has 16 amino acids.

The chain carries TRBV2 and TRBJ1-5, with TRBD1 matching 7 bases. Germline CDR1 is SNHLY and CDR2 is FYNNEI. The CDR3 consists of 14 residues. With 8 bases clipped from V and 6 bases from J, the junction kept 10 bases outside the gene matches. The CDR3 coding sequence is TGTGCCAGCCAACAGGGGACGCGGGGTCAGCCCCAGCATTTT. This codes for CASQQGTRGQPQHF.

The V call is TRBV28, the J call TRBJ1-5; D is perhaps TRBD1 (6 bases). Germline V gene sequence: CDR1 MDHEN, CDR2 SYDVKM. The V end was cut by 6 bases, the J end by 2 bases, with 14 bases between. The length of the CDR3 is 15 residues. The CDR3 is CASSSGVMGNQPQHF. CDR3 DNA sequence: TGTGCCAGCAGCTCAGGGGTTATGGGCAATCAGCCCCAGCATTTT.

Written as DNA, the CDR3 is TGTGCCAGCAGCCCCGAGACTGTGGAGACCCAGTACTTC. Encoded protein: CASSPETVETQYF. The rearrangement links TRBV28 to TRBJ2-5; D is uncertain. This CDR3 comprises 13 residues. CDR1 and CDR2 from the germline V gene are MDHEN and SYDVKM. Trimming left V 6 bases short and J 5 bases short, with 13 bases between.

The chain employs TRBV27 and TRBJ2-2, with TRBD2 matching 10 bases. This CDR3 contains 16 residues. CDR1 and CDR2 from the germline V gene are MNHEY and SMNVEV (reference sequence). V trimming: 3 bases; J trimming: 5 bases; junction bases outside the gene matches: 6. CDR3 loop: CASSFSGLADTGELFF. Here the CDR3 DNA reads TGTGCCAGCAGTTTTTCTGGACTAGCGGATACCGGGGAGCTGTTTTTT.

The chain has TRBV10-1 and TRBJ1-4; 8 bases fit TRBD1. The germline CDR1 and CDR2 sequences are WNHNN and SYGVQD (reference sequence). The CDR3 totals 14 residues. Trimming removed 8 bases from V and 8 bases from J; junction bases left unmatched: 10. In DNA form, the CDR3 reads TGCGCCAGCCCGACCCGCAGGGGGCCAGAAAAACTGTTTTTT. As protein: CASPTRRGPEKLFF.

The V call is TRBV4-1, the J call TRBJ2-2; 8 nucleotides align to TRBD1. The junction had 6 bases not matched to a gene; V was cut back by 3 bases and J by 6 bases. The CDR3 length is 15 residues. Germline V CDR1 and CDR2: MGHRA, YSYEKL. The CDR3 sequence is CASSQQTGVPGELFF. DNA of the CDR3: TGCGCCAGCAGCCAGCAGACAGGGGTGCCCGGGGAGCTGTTTTTT.

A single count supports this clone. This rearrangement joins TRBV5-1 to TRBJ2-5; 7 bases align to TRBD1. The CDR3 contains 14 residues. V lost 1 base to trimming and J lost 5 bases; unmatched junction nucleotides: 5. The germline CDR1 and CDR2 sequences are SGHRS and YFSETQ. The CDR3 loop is CASSLRQGVETQYF. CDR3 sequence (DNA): TGCGCCAGCAGCTTGAGGCAGGGGGTCGAGACCCAGTACTTC.

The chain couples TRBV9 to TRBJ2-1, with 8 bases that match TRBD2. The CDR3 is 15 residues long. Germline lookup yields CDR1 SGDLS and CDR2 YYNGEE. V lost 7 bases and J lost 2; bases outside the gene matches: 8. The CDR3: CASAQSGSTYNEQFF. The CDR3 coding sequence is TGTGCCAGCGCTCAGAGCGGGAGCACCTACAATGAGCAGTTCTTC.

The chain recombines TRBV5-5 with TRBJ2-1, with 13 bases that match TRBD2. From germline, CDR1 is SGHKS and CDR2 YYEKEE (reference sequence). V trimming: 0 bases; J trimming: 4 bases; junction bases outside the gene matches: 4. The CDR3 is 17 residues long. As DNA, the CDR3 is TGTGCCAGCAGCTTGGACGGGACTAGCGGGGAGTACAATGAGCAGTTCTTC. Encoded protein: CASSLDGTSGEYNEQFF.

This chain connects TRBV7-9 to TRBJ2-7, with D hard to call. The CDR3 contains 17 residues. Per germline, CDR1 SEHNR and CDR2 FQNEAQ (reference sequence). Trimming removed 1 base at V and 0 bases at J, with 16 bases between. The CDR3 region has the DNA TGTGCCAGCAGCTTAGTGAGTTCTGGGCGTTCCTCCTACGAGCAGTACTTC. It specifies CASSLVSSGRSSYEQYF.

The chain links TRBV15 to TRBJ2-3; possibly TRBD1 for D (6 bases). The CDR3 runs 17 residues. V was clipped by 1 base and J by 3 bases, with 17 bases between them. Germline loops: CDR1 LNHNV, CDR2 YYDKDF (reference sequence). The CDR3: CATSRVRAGTGTDTQYF. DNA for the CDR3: TGTGCCACCAGCAGAGTCCGAGCTGGCACAGGGACAGATACGCAGTATTTT.

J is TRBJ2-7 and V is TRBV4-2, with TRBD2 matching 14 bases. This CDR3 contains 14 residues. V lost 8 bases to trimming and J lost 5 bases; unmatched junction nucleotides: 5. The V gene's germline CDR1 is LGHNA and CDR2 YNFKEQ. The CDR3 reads CASRLAGGGDEQYF. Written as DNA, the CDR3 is TGTGCCAGCCGACTAGCGGGAGGGGGCGACGAGCAGTACTTC.

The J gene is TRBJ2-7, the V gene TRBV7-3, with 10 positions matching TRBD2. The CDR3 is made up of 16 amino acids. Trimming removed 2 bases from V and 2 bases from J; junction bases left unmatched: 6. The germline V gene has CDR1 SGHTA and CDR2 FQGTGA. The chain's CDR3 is CASSLSASGGPYEQYF. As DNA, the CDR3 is TGTGCCAGCAGCTTATCGGCTAGCGGGGGACCCTACGAGCAGTACTTC.

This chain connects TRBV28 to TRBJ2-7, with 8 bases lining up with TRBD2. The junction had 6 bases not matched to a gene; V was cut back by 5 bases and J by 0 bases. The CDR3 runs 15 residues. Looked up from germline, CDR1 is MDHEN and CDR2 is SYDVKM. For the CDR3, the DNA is TGTGCCAGCAGTCCTCCCGGGACTAGCTCCTACGAGCAGTACTTC. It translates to CASSPPGTSSYEQYF.

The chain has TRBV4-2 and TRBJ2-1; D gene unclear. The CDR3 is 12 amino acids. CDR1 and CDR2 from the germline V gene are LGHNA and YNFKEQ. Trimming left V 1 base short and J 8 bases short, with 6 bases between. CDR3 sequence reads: CASSQGPDEQFF. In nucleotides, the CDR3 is TGTGCCAGCAGCCAAGGGCCCGATGAGCAGTTCTTC.

CDR3 nucleotide sequence: TGTGCCAGCACAAGCCGACAAGGACTAAGTAAGTTCTTC. Translation gives CASTSRQGLSKFF. The chain recombines TRBV6-6 with TRBJ2-1; tentatively, D is TRBD2 (6 bases). V dropped 7 bases and J dropped 14 bases, with 21 bases sitting between them. Germline assignment: CDR1 MNHNY and CDR2 SVGAGI (reference sequence). The CDR3 extends over 13 amino acids.